Here is one TCR beta chain with its context. This entry is derived from a study of blood T cell repertoires in COVID-19. Study as a whole: The origin of the acute and convalescent COVID-19 samples was the United States, Italy and Spain. PBMCs, B-cell-depleted T cells, or T cells provided the cDNA or gDNA that made up the material.

There are 13 residues in the CDR3. After removal of 8 bases from V and 0 bases from J, the junction contained 1 base not matched to a gene. Germline CDR1 and CDR2: LGHDT and YNNKEL (reference sequence). Methods used by the authors: Amplification of reference gene primers provided the estimated nucleated cell counts. Generated by immunoSEQ multiplex PCR, the TCRdb table keeps only in-frame clones and is missing some. V, J and clone size reflect that table, while D and trimming were determined from the DNA. The sample consists of about 150,000 clones, 83% of them appearing once. The specimen sequenced was peripheral blood. The TCR comes from a woman older than 75 with acute or convalescent COVID-19. The V call is TRBV3-1 (or the pseudogene TRBV3-2), the J call TRBJ2-1; the match to TRBD2 covers 7 bases. The CDR3 loop reads CASGRASYNEQFF. The CDR3 nucleotides are TGTGCCAGCGGGAGGGCCTCCTACAATGAGCAGTTCTTC.